The TCR beta chain described here comes from a study of blood T cell repertoires in COVID-19. Per germline, CDR1 MNHNY and CDR2 SVGAGI (reference sequence). The CDR3 loop spans 16 amino acids. The V gene lost 2 bases and the J gene lost 2 bases, with 16 bases spanning the gap. Data came from immunoSEQ multiplex PCR; TCRdb stores just in-frame clones and leaves some out. The sample lists 150,000 or so clones, roughly 87% seen once, with around 1.2% in the top ten. What was sequenced was PBMCs or T cells enriched from blood (not recorded which). The V gene is TRBV6-6, the J gene TRBJ2-7; D unresolved. The TCR originated in a human donor with acute COVID-19. The donor label of this sample is uncertain. CDR3 DNA: TGTGCCAGCAGTTACGCCCAATCGGGTCATGCCTACGAGCAGTACTTC. It is translated as CASSYAQSGHAYEQYF.